The following is a T cell receptor (beta chain) sequence with its context. Its antigen is as yet unknown. With a J-beta primer mix and a sample-barcoded 5' primer, a second PCR ran about 7 to 11 cycles. Each CDR3 protein is one row after TCRdb ran MiXCR on the 5' RACE reads. The data contain around 650,000 distinct CDR3 sequences, around 38% of them seen just once; the ten biggest clones take up about 30%. These data originate in a study of blood T cells in healthy people across ages. General study results and limits: Long-lived donors had more naive CD4+ cells and higher diversity than aged donors. Roughly linearly, TCR beta diversity per million T cells fell as age increased.

This CDR3 has 13 residues. CDR1 WSHSY and CDR2 SAAADI come from the germline V gene. Between the trimmed V and J ends, which lost 6 bases and 9 bases, there was a span of 14 bases. V gene TRBV10-2 combines with J gene TRBJ1-4; D unclear. Material: blood. This sequence was found in a man at least 80 years old in good health. The CDR3 sequence is CASRPPEMKKLFF. The CDR3, as DNA: TGCGCCAGCAGACCACCTGAGATGAAAAAACTGTTTTTT.